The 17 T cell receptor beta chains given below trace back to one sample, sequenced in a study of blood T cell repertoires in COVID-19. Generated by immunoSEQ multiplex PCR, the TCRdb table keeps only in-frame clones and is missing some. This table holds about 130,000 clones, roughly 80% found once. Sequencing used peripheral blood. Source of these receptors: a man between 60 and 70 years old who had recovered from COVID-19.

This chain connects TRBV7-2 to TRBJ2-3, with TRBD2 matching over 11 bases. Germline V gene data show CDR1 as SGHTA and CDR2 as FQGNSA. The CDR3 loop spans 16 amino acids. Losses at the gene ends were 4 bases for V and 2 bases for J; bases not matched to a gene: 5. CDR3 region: CASSSFSGGVTDTQYF. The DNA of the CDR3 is TGTGCCAGCAGCTCCTTTAGCGGGGGGGTCACAGATACGCAGTATTTT.

DNA of the CDR3: TGTGCCAGCAGTGAATTGTTACAGCCTAATGAGCAGTTCTTC. Protein: CASSELLQPNEQFF. The V gene is TRBV2, the J gene TRBJ2-1, with unresolved D. The germline V and J ends were trimmed by 2 bases and 7 bases, with 12 bases remaining between them. Per germline, CDR1 SNHLY and CDR2 FYNNEI. This CDR3 has 14 residues.

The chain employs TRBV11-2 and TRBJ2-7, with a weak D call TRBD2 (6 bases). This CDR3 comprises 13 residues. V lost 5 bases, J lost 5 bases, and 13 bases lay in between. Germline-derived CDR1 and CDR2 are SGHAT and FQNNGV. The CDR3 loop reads CASSLTREHEQYF. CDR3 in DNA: TGTGCCAGCAGCCTGACTAGGGAACACGAGCAGTACTTC.

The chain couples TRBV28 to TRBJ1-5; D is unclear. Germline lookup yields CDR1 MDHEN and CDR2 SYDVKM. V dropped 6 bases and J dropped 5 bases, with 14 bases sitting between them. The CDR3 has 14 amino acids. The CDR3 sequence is CASSIPPGDQPQHF. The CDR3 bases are TGTGCCAGCAGCATCCCTCCCGGGGATCAGCCCCAGCATTTT.

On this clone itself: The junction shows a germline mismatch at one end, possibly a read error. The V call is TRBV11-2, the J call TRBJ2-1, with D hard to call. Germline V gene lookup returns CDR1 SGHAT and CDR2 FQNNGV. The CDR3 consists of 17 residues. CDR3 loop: CASSLDREANGRNEQFF. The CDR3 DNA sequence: TGTGCCAGCAGCCTAGACCGCGAAGCGAACGGAAGGAATGAGCAGTTCTTC.

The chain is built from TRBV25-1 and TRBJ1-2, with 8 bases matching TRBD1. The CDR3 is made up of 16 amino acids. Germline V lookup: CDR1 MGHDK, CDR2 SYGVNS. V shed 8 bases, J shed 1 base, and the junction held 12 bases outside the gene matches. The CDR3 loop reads CASAMDAGGNNYGYTF. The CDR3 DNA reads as TGTGCCAGCGCAATGGACGCAGGGGGCAATAACTATGGCTACACCTTC.

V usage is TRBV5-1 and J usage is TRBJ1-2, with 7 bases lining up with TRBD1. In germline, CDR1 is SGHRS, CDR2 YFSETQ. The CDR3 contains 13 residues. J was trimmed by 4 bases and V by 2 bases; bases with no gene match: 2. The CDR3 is CASSLQGSYGYTF. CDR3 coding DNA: TGCGCCAGCAGCTTACAGGGGAGCTATGGCTACACCTTC.

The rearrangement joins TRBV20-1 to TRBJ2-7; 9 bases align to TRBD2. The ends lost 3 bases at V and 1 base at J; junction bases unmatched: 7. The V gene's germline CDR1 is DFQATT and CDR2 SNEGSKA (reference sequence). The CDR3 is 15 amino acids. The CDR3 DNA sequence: TGCAGTGCTAGTGTTTCCAGCGGGGGGTCCTACGAGCAGTACTTC. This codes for CSASVSSGGSYEQYF.

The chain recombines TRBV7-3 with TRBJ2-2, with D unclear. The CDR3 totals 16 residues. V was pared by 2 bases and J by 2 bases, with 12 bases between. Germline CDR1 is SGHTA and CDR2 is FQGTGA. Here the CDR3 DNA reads TGTGCCAGCAGCTTAGAGGCCCCCCGAAACACCGGGGAGCTGTTTTTT. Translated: CASSLEAPRNTGELFF.

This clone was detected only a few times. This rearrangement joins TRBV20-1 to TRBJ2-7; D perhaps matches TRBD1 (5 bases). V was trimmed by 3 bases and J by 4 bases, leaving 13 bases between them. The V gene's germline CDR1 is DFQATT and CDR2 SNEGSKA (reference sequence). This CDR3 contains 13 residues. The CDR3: CSASQPGKYEQYF. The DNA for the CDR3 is TGCAGTGCTAGTCAGCCAGGGAAATACGAGCAGTACTTC.

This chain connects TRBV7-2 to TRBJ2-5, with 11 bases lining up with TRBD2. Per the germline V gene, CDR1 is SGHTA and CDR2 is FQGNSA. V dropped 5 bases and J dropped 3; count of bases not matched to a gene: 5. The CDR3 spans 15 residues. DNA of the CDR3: TGTGCCAGCAGCCCCCGACTAGCGGGGAAAGAGACCCAGTACTTC. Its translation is CASSPRLAGKETQYF.

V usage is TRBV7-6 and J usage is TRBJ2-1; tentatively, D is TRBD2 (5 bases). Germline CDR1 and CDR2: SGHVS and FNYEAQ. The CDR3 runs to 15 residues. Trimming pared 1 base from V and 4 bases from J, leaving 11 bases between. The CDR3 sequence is CASSLDGLSYNEQFF. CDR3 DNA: TGTGCCAGCAGCTTAGATGGACTTAGTTACAATGAGCAGTTCTTC.

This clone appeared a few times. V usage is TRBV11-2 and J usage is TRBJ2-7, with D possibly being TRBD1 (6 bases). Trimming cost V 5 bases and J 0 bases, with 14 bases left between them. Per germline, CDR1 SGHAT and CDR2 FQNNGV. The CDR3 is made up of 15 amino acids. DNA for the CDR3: TGTGCCAGCAGCCCACGCCCAGGGGACTCCTACGAGCAGTACTTC. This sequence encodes CASSPRPGDSYEQYF. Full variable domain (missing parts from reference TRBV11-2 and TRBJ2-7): EAGVAQSPRYKIIEKRQSVAFWCNPISGHATLYWYQQILGQGPKLLIQFQNNGVVDDSQLPKDRFSAERLKGVDSTLKIQPAKLEDSAVYLCASSPRPGDSYEQYFGPGTRLTVT.

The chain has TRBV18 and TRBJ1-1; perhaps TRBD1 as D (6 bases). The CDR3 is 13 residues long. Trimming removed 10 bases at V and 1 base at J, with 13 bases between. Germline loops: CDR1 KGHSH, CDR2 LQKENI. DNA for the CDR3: TGTGCCACCCTACAGGGTGGGAACACTGAAGCTTTCTTT. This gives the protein CATLQGGNTEAFF.

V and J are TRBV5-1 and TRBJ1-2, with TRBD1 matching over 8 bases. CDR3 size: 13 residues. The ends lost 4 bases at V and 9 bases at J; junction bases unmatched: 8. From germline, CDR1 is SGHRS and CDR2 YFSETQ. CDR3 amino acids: CASSLDRGESYTF. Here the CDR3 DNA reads TGCGCCAGCAGCCTTGACAGGGGAGAAAGCTACACCTTC.

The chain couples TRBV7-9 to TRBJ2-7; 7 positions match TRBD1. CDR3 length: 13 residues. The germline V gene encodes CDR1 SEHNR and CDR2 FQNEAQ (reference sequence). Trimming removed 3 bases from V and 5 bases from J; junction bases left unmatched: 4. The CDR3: CASSFSGTDEQYF. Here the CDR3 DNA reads TGTGCCAGCAGCTTCTCCGGGACAGACGAGCAGTACTTC.

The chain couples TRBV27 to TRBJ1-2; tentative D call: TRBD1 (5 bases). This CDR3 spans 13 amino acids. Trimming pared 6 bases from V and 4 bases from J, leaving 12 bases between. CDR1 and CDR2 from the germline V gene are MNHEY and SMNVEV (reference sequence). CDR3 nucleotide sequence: TGTGCCAGCAGCCCGGCGGGACGCTATGGCTACACCTTC. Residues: CASSPAGRYGYTF.